Listed below are T cell receptor beta chains from one sample, sequenced in a study of T cells in localized non-small cell lung cancer. Assay used: immunoSEQ multiplex PCR; TCRdb lists only in-frame clones, some missing. The sample shows over 50,000 clones, 90% of them seen only once. This specimen consisted of peripheral blood, obtained before any cancer treatment. These receptors were obtained from a woman aged 35 to 70 with stage I lung adenocarcinoma. The CDR3 runs from the conserved cysteine through the conserved F or W. The D gene is left open where the match is weak. Part of the rows lack a size; the others show once, few, many or a class for expanded clones.

v_call	clone_size	d_call	j_call	cdr3_length	cdr3_aa	cdr3_nt
TRBV7-2	few	TRBD2	TRBJ2-3	15	CASSLSGGPGHTQYF	TGTGCCAGCAGCCTTAGCGGGGGACCCGGTCATACGCAGTATTTT
TRBV11-2	once	-	TRBJ1-1	15	CASSLRGGGLHDAFF	TGTGCCAGCAGCTTGAGGGGGGGAGGTCTTCACGACGCTTTCTTT
TRBV7-3	-	-	TRBJ1-1	13	CASSLRMNTEAFF	TGTGCCAGCAGCTTACGGATGAACACTGAAGCTTTCTTT
TRBV11-2	-	-	TRBJ2-1	14	CASSLSGGRNEQFF	TGTGCCAGCAGCTTATCGGGGGGCCGCAATGAGCAGTTCTTC
TRBV5-1	-	-	TRBJ2-3	14	CASSLSTEADTQYF	TGCGCCAGCAGCTTGAGTACAGAGGCAGATACGCAGTATTTT
TRBV11-2	-	-	TRBJ2-7	12	CASSLDYYEQYF	TGTGCCAGCAGCTTAGATTATTACGAGCAGTACTTC
TRBV5-1	-	TRBD1	TRBJ1-4	19	CASSLSWTGLGSTNEKLFF	TGCGCCAGCAGCTTGAGCTGGACAGGACTCGGTTCCACTAATGAAAAACTGTTTTTT
TRBV14	-	TRBD2	TRBJ2-1	16	CASSHGLRTSRNEQFF	TGTGCCAGCAGCCACGGTTTGAGGACTAGTCGCAATGAGCAGTTCTTC
TRBV19	-	TRBD1	TRBJ1-2	12	CASRGQGYGYTF	TGTGCCAGTAGGGGACAGGGCTATGGCTACACCTTC
TRBV7-3	-	TRBD1	TRBJ2-3	14	CASSLTGGIDTQYF	TGTGCCAGCAGCTTAACAGGGGGCATAGATACGCAGTATTTT
TRBV21-1	-	-	TRBJ1-2	15	CASSKRDRGNYGYTF	TGTGCCAGCAGCAAAAGGGACAGGGGTAACTATGGCTACACCTTC
TRBV7-2	once	-	TRBJ2-7	14	CASSLGQNSYEQYF	TGTGCCAGCAGCTTGGGGCAGAACTCCTACGAGCAGTACTTC
TRBV7-3	once	TRBD2	TRBJ2-1	16	CASSPGLAGIYNEQFF	TGTGCCAGCAGCCCCGGACTAGCGGGGATATACAATGAGCAGTTCTTC
TRBV19	once	-	TRBJ2-5	14	CASSSWGTKETQYF	TGTGCCAGTAGTAGTTGGGGCACGAAAGAGACCCAGTACTTC
TRBV4-1	-	-	TRBJ2-3	17	CASSQEVGGTSTDTQYF	TGCGCCAGCAGCCAAGAAGTCGGGGGTACTAGCACAGATACGCAGTATTTT
TRBV2	-	TRBD2	TRBJ2-1	16	CASSPEQRGVYNEQFF	TGTGCCAGCAGTCCTGAGCAGCGGGGGGTATACAATGAGCAGTTCTTC
TRBV7-9	-	TRBD2	TRBJ2-7	15	CASTLGTSGPYEQYF	TGTGCCAGCACCCTGGGGACTAGCGGACCCTACGAGCAGTACTTC
TRBV27	-	TRBD2	TRBJ2-3	18	CASSLGTSGSMNTDTQYF	TGTGCCAGCAGTTTAGGGACTAGCGGGAGTATGAACACAGATACGCAGTATTTT
TRBV5-1	-	-	TRBJ2-7	15	CASSRGPERLYEQYF	TGCGCCAGCAGCCGCGGCCCAGAACGACTGTACGAGCAGTACTTC
TRBV5-1	-	TRBD2	TRBJ2-3	16	CASSTGLAEAEDTQYF	TGCGCCAGCAGCACAGGACTAGCGGAAGCAGAGGATACGCAGTATTTT
TRBV11-3	once	-	TRBJ2-1	16	CASSLDGRRGPNEQFF	TGTGCCAGCAGCTTAGACGGCCGACGGGGGCCCAATGAGCAGTTCTTC
TRBV29-1	-	-	TRBJ1-1	12	CSVVVEGTEAFF	TGCAGCGTTGTGGTTGAGGGCACTGAAGCTTTCTTT
TRBV28	-	-	TRBJ2-1	15	CASSLLVGLNNEQFF	TGTGCCAGCAGTTTATTAGTCGGGCTCAACAATGAGCAGTTCTTC
TRBV9	-	TRBD1	TRBJ1-1	17	CASSVEGQGLLNTEAFF	TGTGCCAGCAGCGTAGAGGGACAGGGCCTCTTGAACACTGAAGCTTTCTTT
TRBV2	-	TRBD1	TRBJ1-1	15	CASSDRDRRRTEAFF	TGTGCCAGCAGTGATCGGGACAGGAGGAGGACTGAAGCTTTCTTT
TRBV9	once	-	TRBJ2-1	15	CASSVAGTPFNEQFF	TGTGCCAGCAGCGTAGCGGGGACTCCATTCAATGAGCAGTTCTTC
TRBV15	-	-	TRBJ1-1	15	CATSRAKAAYTEAFF	TGTGCCACCAGCAGGGCCAAGGCGGCCTACACGGAAGCTTTCTTT
TRBV5-4	-	TRBD1	TRBJ1-1	12	CASSVRGTEAFF	TGTGCCAGCAGCGTCAGGGGGACTGAAGCTTTCTTT
TRBV2	-	-	TRBJ2-5	13	CASTGQTQETQYF	TGTGCCAGCACGGGACAAACACAAGAGACCCAGTACTTC
TRBV7-9	-	TRBD1	TRBJ1-1	16	CASSLEAGTGRPEAFF	TGTGCCAGCAGCTTAGAAGCCGGGACAGGGAGGCCTGAAGCTTTCTTT
TRBV5-4	-	TRBD1	TRBJ2-7	15	CASSSPGQGSYEQYF	TGTGCCAGCAGCTCGCCGGGACAGGGTAGCTACGAGCAGTACTTC
TRBV6-1	-	-	TRBJ1-6	14	CASSEAAGLSPLHF	TGTGCCAGCAGTGAAGCGGCAGGGCTTTCACCCCTCCACTTT